The entry below describes one T cell receptor (beta chain). The data were taken from a study of OX40 agonist ivuxolimab in advanced cancers. TCRdb keeps only in-frame clones here, not all; method: immunoSEQ multiplex PCR. The data show roughly 40,000 clones, 91% seen once. This CDR3 has 15 amino acids. V lost 9 bases, J lost 1 base, and 19 bases lay in between. Sample: CD4+ or CD8+ T cells sorted from blood, taken in a trial of the OX40 agonist ivuxolimab. The chain uses TRBV5-3 and TRBJ2-5; TRBD1 might be the D (5 bases). TRBV5-3 is reported as an ORF; its role is uncertain. The receptor comes from an adult with an advanced solid tumor such as melanoma, head and neck, liver or kidney cancer. The CDR3 DNA reads TGTGCCAAACCATTGAACAGGTTTGGCCAAGAGACCCAGTACTTC. Protein sequence: CAKPLNRFGQETQYF.